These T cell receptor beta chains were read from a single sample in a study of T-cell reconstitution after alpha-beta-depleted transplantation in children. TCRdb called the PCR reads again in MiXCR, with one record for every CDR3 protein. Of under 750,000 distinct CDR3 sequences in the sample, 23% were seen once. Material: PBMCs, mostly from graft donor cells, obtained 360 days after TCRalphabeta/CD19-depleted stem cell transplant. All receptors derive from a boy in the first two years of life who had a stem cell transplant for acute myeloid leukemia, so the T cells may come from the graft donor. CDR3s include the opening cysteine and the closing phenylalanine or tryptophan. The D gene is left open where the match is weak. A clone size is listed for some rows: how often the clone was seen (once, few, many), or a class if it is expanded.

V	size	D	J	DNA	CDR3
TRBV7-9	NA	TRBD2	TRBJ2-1	TGTGCCAGCGGGGCCCAACTAGGCGGGGGGACCTACAATGAGCAGTTCTTC	CASGAQLGGGTYNEQFF
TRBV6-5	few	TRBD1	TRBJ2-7	TGTGCCAGCAGTTACCGACAGGGGGGATCCTACGAGCAGTACTTC	CASSYRQGGSYEQYF
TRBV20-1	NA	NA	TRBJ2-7	TGCAGTGCCAACACCGATAGGAGCTCCTACGAGCAGTACTTC	CSANTDRSSYEQYF
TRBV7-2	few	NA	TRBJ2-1	TGTGCCAGCAGCCCTGAAGGACAAGGCAATGAGCAGTTCTTC	CASSPEGQGNEQFF
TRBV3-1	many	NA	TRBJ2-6	TGTGCCAGCAGCCAAGGAGGGTCTGGGGCCAACGTCCTGACTTTC	CASSQGGSGANVLTF
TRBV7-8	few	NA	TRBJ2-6	TGTGCCAGCAGCGGCCGCGCCTTCTCTGGGGCCAACGTCCTGACTTTC	CASSGRAFSGANVLTF
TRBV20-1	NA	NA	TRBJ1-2	TGCAGTGCTAGAGATTTTGAACAGGTTCGACGGGGGAGACGGTATGGCTACACCTTC	CSARDFEQVRRGRRYGYTF
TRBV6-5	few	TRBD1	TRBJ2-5	TGTGCCAGCAGTTACTCGACAGGGGCCTCCCAAGAGACCCAGTACTTC	CASSYSTGASQETQYF
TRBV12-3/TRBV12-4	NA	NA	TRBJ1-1	TGTGCCAGCAGTGACACAGGGATGGGTGCTGAAGCTTTCTTT	CASSDTGMGAEAFF
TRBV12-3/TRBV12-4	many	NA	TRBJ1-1	TGTGCCAGCAGACAGGGATCCACTGAAGCTTTCTTT	CASRQGSTEAFF
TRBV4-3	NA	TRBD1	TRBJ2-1	TGCGCCACCAGTTTGGACAGGCTGAACAATGAGCAGTTCTTC	CATSLDRLNNEQFF
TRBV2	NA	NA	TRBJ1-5	TGTGCCAGCAGTGAAACAGTCGCCGGGAATCAGCCCCAGCATTTT	CASSETVAGNQPQHF
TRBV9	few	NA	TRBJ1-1	TGTGCCAGCAGCGTAGTTCCAGATGAAGGAGCTTTCTTT	CASSVVPDEGAFF
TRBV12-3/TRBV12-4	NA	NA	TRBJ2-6	TGTGCCAGCACCGGGGGGCAAGGGGCCAACGTCCTGACTTTC	CASTGGQGANVLTF
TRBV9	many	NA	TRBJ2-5	TGTGCCAGCAGCGGGGGAGGCCAAGAGACCCAGTACTTC	CASSGGGQETQYF
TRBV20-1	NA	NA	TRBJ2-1	TGCAGTGCCACCGCCTACAATGAGCAGTTCTTC	CSATAYNEQFF
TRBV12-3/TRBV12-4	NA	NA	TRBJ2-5	TGTGCCAGCAGTTTATCCGCACTATCTCGGGACGGGGAGACCCAGTACTTC	CASSLSALSRDGETQYF
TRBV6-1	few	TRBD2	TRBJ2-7	TGTGCCACCGCGGCGGGGGGGCGTTCCTACGAGCAGTACTTC	CATAAGGRSYEQYF
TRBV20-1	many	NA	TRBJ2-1	TGCAGTGCTAGATCCGAGGGCCCCCCTTACAATGAGCAGTTCTTC	CSARSEGPPYNEQFF
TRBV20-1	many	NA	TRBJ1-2	TGCAGTGCTAGAGAAACAGACTATGGCTACACCTTC	CSARETDYGYTF
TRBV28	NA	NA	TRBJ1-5	TGTGCCAGCAGGCGCCGAGGGGGGGGAAATCAGCCCCAGCATTTT	CASRRRGGGNQPQHF
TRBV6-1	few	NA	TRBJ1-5	TGTGCCAGCAGAAGAACAGGGATCAATCAGCCCCAGCATTTT	CASRRTGINQPQHF
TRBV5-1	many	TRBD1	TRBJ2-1	TGCGCCAGCAGCTACCAGGGGGCGGGCTCCTACAATGAGCAGTTCTTC	CASSYQGAGSYNEQFF
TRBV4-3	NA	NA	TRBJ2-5	TGCGCCAGCAGCCAAGGATGGGGCCAAGAGACCCAGTACTTC	CASSQGWGQETQYF
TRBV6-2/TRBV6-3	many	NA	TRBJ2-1	TGTGCCAGCAGTATGGGGAGGGAGCAGTTCTTC	CASSMGREQFF
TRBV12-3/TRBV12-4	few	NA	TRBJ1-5	TGTGCCAGCAGCCTACAGGGATGGCAGCCCCAGCATTTT	CASSLQGWQPQHF
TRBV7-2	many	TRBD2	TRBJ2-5	TGTGCCAGCAGCTTAGGAGCGGGGGGCCTCCAAGAGACCCAGTACTTC	CASSLGAGGLQETQYF
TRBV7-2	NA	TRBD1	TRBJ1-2	TGTGCCAGCAGCTTTACAGGGGCCGAATATGGCTACACCTTC	CASSFTGAEYGYTF
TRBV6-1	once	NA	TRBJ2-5	TGTGCCAGCCATTCGGGGGATCTCGAGACCCAGTACTTC	CASHSGDLETQYF
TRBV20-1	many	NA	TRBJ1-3	TGCAGTGCTAGAGATAATGAACCGATCATATATTTT	CSARDNEPIIYF
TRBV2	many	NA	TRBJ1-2	TGTGCCAGCCCCCCTCTCAGCGCCGGTGGCTACACCTTC	CASPPLSAGGYTF
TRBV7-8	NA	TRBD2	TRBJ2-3	TGTGCCAGCAGTATACTAGCGGGGGGCGCGGATACGCAGTATTTT	CASSILAGGADTQYF
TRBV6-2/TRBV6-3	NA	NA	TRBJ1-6	TGTGCCAGCAGTTACGGGGCCAGTAATTCACCCCTCCACTTT	CASSYGASNSPLHF
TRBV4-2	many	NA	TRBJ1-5	TGTGCCAGCAGCCAAGATAGGCAGAGCAATCAGCCCCAGCATTTT	CASSQDRQSNQPQHF
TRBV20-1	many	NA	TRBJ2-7	TGCAGTGCTAAAACCGGAGGGGCCCTCTACGAGCAGTACTTC	CSAKTGGALYEQYF
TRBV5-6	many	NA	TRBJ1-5	TGTGCCAGCAGCTTGAGGACTGGGGGCATCAATCAGCCCCAGCATTTT	CASSLRTGGINQPQHF
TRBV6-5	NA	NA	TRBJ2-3	TGTGCCAGCAGTTACATCCGGGCCTCAGATACGCAGTATTTT	CASSYIRASDTQYF
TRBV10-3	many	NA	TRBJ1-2	TGTGCCTCAGGCTCTAACTATGGCTACACCTTC	CASGSNYGYTF
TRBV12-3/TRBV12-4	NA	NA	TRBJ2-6	TGTGCCAGCAGTTTATGGGTGGCTGGGGCCAACGTCCTGACTTTC	CASSLWVAGANVLTF
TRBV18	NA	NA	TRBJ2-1	TGTGCCAGCTCACCAGGGGGCGTGCTGAACAATGAGCAGTTCTTC	CASSPGGVLNNEQFF
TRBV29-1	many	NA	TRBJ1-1	TGCAGCGTTGTGGGCACTGAAGCTTTCTTT	CSVVGTEAFF
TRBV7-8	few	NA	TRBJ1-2	TGTGCCAGCAGCCCTCGGACAGCCCTCTATGGCTACACCTTC	CASSPRTALYGYTF